Listed below are T cell receptor beta chains from one sample, sequenced in a study of T-cell reconstitution after alpha-beta-depleted transplantation in children. TCRdb fed the PCR reads into MiXCR, producing one record per CDR3 protein. The sample holds around 580,000 distinct CDR3 sequences; approximately 22% are singletons and the top ten take about 14%. The input for sequencing was PBMCs, mostly from graft donor cells, taken 360 days after TCRalphabeta/CD19-depleted stem cell transplant. Source of these receptors: a boy less than two years old who had a stem cell transplant for acute myeloid leukemia, so the T cells may come from the graft donor. Both conserved end residues are part of each CDR3. Fields, in order: J gene, V gene, CDR3 protein.

J gene: TRBJ1-6; V gene: TRBV7-8; CDR3 protein: CASSLGAPGQRYSPLHF
J gene: TRBJ2-1; V gene: TRBV6-5; CDR3 protein: CASSYRTSIGNEQFF
J gene: TRBJ2-1; V gene: TRBV5-1; CDR3 protein: CASSLVTLSYNEQFF
J gene: TRBJ1-1; V gene: TRBV29-1; CDR3 protein: CSVEGGGGTEAFF
J gene: TRBJ2-4; V gene: TRBV7-9; CDR3 protein: CASSLSHVDRQNIQYF
J gene: TRBJ2-7; V gene: TRBV29-1; CDR3 protein: CSVEIRGTPSYEQYF
J gene: TRBJ1-2; V gene: TRBV28; CDR3 protein: CASSWGPMSGYTF
J gene: TRBJ2-5; V gene: TRBV5-1; CDR3 protein: CASSLDQQETQYF
J gene: TRBJ1-6; V gene: TRBV19; CDR3 protein: CASSMAGLDNSPLHF
J gene: TRBJ2-3; V gene: TRBV10-3; CDR3 protein: CAISESVVLQRRPSTDTQYF
J gene: TRBJ2-5; V gene: TRBV12-3/TRBV12-4; CDR3 protein: CASSKERRTQETQYF
J gene: TRBJ2-5; V gene: TRBV20-1; CDR3 protein: CSARATSGGLRRETQYF
J gene: TRBJ1-2; V gene: TRBV5-1; CDR3 protein: CASSLEGSGYGYTF
J gene: TRBJ2-3; V gene: TRBV28; CDR3 protein: CASRQGWTDTQYF
J gene: TRBJ2-2; V gene: TRBV7-2; CDR3 protein: CASSTGGLNTGELFF
J gene: TRBJ2-3; V gene: TRBV29-1; CDR3 protein: CSAESPGTFLGTDTQYF
J gene: TRBJ2-1; V gene: TRBV7-2; CDR3 protein: CASSLEGNHEQFF
J gene: TRBJ1-1; V gene: TRBV30; CDR3 protein: CAWSSRVGTRAFF
J gene: TRBJ2-3; V gene: TRBV20-1; CDR3 protein: CSAEDRTSTDTQYF
J gene: TRBJ1-3; V gene: TRBV20-1; CDR3 protein: CSARLSSGNTIYF
J gene: TRBJ2-5; V gene: TRBV4-2; CDR3 protein: CASSQVLVSQETQYF
J gene: TRBJ1-2; V gene: TRBV4-2; CDR3 protein: CASSQEKLYYGYTF
J gene: TRBJ2-7; V gene: TRBV2; CDR3 protein: CASVGSTYEQYF
J gene: TRBJ2-7; V gene: TRBV7-2; CDR3 protein: CASSPRSLTYEQYF
J gene: TRBJ1-1; V gene: TRBV29-1; CDR3 protein: CSVMREFNTEAFF
J gene: TRBJ2-2; V gene: TRBV6-2/TRBV6-3; CDR3 protein: CASSYPPGELFF